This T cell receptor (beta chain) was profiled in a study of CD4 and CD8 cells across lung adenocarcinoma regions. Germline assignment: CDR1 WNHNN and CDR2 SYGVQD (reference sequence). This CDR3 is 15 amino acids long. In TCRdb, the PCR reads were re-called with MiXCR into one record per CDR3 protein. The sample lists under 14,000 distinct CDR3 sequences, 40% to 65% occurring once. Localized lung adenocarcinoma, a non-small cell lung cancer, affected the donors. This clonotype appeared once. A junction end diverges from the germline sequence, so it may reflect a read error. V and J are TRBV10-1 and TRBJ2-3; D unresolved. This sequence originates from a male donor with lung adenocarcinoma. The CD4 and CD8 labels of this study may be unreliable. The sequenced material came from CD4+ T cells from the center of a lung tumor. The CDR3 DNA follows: TGCGCCAGGGGTGAAGGGCGACTTGGCAAAGATACCCAGTATTTT. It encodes CARGEGRLGKDTQYF.